Listed below are T cell receptor beta chains from one sample, sequenced in a study of T-cell memory formation after mild COVID-19. TCRdb used MiXCR to reprocess the 5' RACE reads, holding one entry per CDR3 protein. The sample holds roughly 600,000 distinct CDR3 sequences; about a sixth are singletons and the top ten take around 13%. The sample consisted of PBMCs or a T cell subset sorted from them (not recorded which). The source of these receptors is an adult woman who had mild COVID-19 (a few samples of this study predate the infection). Cell type and time point are not known. Both conserved end residues are part of each CDR3. Fields, in order: J gene, V gene, D gene, clone size, CDR3 DNA, CDR3 protein. A D gene is named only where the DNA matches it firmly. Clone size is given for some rows only: seen once, a few or many times, or a class if the clone is expanded.

J gene: TRBJ1-4
V gene: TRBV24-1
D gene: -
clone size: -
CDR3 DNA: TGTGCCACCAGTGATTTAACCCCCCGAGGGCCTCCGCGAGGACTGTTTTTT
CDR3 protein: CATSDLTPRGPPRGLFF

J gene: TRBJ2-1
V gene: TRBV20-1
D gene: TRBD1
clone size: few
CDR3 DNA: TGCAGTGCTCCCAGGTTTAAGGGGGCGGATGAGCAGTTCTTC
CDR3 protein: CSAPRFKGADEQFF

J gene: TRBJ1-1
V gene: TRBV25-1
D gene: -
clone size: -
CDR3 DNA: TGTGCCAGCAGTGCAGATCTTGAGGCTGAAGCTTTCTTT
CDR3 protein: CASSADLEAEAFF

J gene: TRBJ1-1
V gene: TRBV12-3/TRBV12-4
D gene: -
clone size: -
CDR3 DNA: TGTGCCAGCAGTTATTCCCTCACTGAAGCTTTCTTT
CDR3 protein: CASSYSLTEAFF

J gene: TRBJ2-7
V gene: TRBV5-1
D gene: -
clone size: few
CDR3 DNA: TGCGCCAGCTGCCCTGTCCCCGGGAATTCCTACGAGCAGTACTTC
CDR3 protein: CASCPVPGNSYEQYF

J gene: TRBJ2-5
V gene: TRBV10-3
D gene: -
clone size: many
CDR3 DNA: TGTGCCATCCAAGGGAGTAATCAAGAGACCCAGTACTTC
CDR3 protein: CAIQGSNQETQYF

J gene: TRBJ1-1
V gene: TRBV27
D gene: -
clone size: -
CDR3 DNA: TGTGCCAGCAGTTTCCCGGGACAATCTGAAGCTTTCTTT
CDR3 protein: CASSFPGQSEAFF

J gene: TRBJ1-6
V gene: TRBV2
D gene: -
clone size: many
CDR3 DNA: TGTGCCAGCAGTGAGGACGGTAATGTCGTTTCACCCCTCCACTTT
CDR3 protein: CASSEDGNVVSPLHF

J gene: TRBJ2-2
V gene: TRBV15
D gene: TRBD2
clone size: many
CDR3 DNA: TGTGCCACCAGCAGAGGGCTAGCGGGAGCCGACACCGGGGAGCTGTTTTTT
CDR3 protein: CATSRGLAGADTGELFF

J gene: TRBJ2-1
V gene: TRBV24-1
D gene: TRBD2
clone size: -
CDR3 DNA: TGTGCCACCCGAGCGGGAGGGCCCTACAATGAGCAGTTCTTC
CDR3 protein: CATRAGGPYNEQFF

J gene: TRBJ1-4
V gene: TRBV7-9
D gene: -
clone size: few
CDR3 DNA: TGTGCCAGCAGCTCTCCTAATGAAAAACTGTTTTTT
CDR3 protein: CASSSPNEKLFF

J gene: TRBJ2-1
V gene: TRBV9
D gene: TRBD2
clone size: -
CDR3 DNA: TGTGCCAGCAGCGCTCCCGCGGGGCTAGCGGGGGACAACTACAATGAGCAGTTCTTC
CDR3 protein: CASSAPAGLAGDNYNEQFF

J gene: TRBJ2-3
V gene: TRBV20-1
D gene: TRBD2
clone size: few
CDR3 DNA: TGCAGTGCTAGATGGGGAGCGGGAGGGACCACAGATACGCAGTATTTT
CDR3 protein: CSARWGAGGTTDTQYF

J gene: TRBJ1-1
V gene: TRBV7-8
D gene: TRBD1
clone size: few
CDR3 DNA: TGTGCCAGCAGCTTAGCGAAGGGGGCCAACACTGAAGCTTTCTTT
CDR3 protein: CASSLAKGANTEAFF

J gene: TRBJ2-1
V gene: TRBV24-1
D gene: -
clone size: few
CDR3 DNA: TGTGCCACCTCCCTAGGAGGGCCTTACAATGAGCAGTTCTTC
CDR3 protein: CATSLGGPYNEQFF

J gene: TRBJ1-2
V gene: TRBV4-1
D gene: TRBD1
clone size: once
CDR3 DNA: TGCGCCAGCAGCCAAGAATTGAGACAGGGCTATGGCTACACCTTC
CDR3 protein: CASSQELRQGYGYTF

J gene: TRBJ1-2
V gene: TRBV30
D gene: -
clone size: -
CDR3 DNA: TGTGCCTGGCAACCCGGGCCCCTCGGGAGCTACACCTTC
CDR3 protein: CAWQPGPLGSYTF

J gene: TRBJ1-1
V gene: TRBV20-1
D gene: -
clone size: -
CDR3 DNA: TGCAGTGCTAGTTTCGGACAGCTGAACACTGAAGCTTTCTTT
CDR3 protein: CSASFGQLNTEAFF

J gene: TRBJ2-4
V gene: TRBV30
D gene: -
clone size: few
CDR3 DNA: TGTGCCTGGAGTTTGAGGCAGGACCATGGCATTCAGTACTTC
CDR3 protein: CAWSLRQDHGIQYF

J gene: TRBJ2-7
V gene: TRBV7-2
D gene: TRBD2
clone size: few
CDR3 DNA: TGTGCCAGCAGCTTGCCCCTAGCGGGTCCACGCCAGGACGAGCAGTACTTC
CDR3 protein: CASSLPLAGPRQDEQYF

J gene: TRBJ2-4
V gene: TRBV7-8
D gene: -
clone size: -
CDR3 DNA: TGTGCCAGCAGCTTAGGAAGGGTGCCTCCCTCTCACTTC
CDR3 protein: CASSLGRVPPSHF

J gene: TRBJ2-7
V gene: TRBV10-3
D gene: TRBD1
clone size: few
CDR3 DNA: TGTGCCATCAGTGAGTATTGGGGGACAGCGGCCTTGGAGCAGTACTTC
CDR3 protein: CAISEYWGTAALEQYF

J gene: TRBJ2-7
V gene: TRBV27
D gene: TRBD1
clone size: -
CDR3 DNA: TGTGCCAGCAGAAAAAGGGGACAGGTGGACTACGAGCAGTACTTC
CDR3 protein: CASRKRGQVDYEQYF

J gene: TRBJ2-7
V gene: TRBV29-1
D gene: -
clone size: -
CDR3 DNA: TGCAGCGTTTTACAGGGCTCCTACGAGCAGTACTTC
CDR3 protein: CSVLQGSYEQYF

J gene: TRBJ2-1
V gene: TRBV15
D gene: -
clone size: few
CDR3 DNA: TGTGCCACCAGCAGAGATGGGGGGGGCTTCAATGAGCAGTTCTTC
CDR3 protein: CATSRDGGGFNEQFF

J gene: TRBJ2-7
V gene: TRBV9
D gene: -
clone size: -
CDR3 DNA: TGTGCCAGCGGCCAGGCGAACGAGCAGTACTTC
CDR3 protein: CASGQANEQYF

J gene: TRBJ2-3
V gene: TRBV5-1
D gene: TRBD1
clone size: few
CDR3 DNA: TGCGCCAGCAGCTTGCAGGGGGCGCGGGCAGATACGCAGTATTTT
CDR3 protein: CASSLQGARADTQYF

J gene: TRBJ2-7
V gene: TRBV5-1
D gene: -
clone size: -
CDR3 DNA: TGCGCCAGCAGCTTGGCCGAGCCCTCCTACGAGCAGTACTTC
CDR3 protein: CASSLAEPSYEQYF

J gene: TRBJ1-2
V gene: TRBV12-3/TRBV12-4
D gene: TRBD1
clone size: few
CDR3 DNA: TGTGCCAGCAGTCCCTGGGACAGGGGAAAAGGTGGCTACACCTTC
CDR3 protein: CASSPWDRGKGGYTF

J gene: TRBJ2-3
V gene: TRBV29-1
D gene: -
clone size: few
CDR3 DNA: TGCAGCGTTGAGTTTGGGCAGGGTGGTGGTAATACGCAGTATTTT
CDR3 protein: CSVEFGQGGGNTQYF

J gene: TRBJ2-7
V gene: TRBV13
D gene: -
clone size: few
CDR3 DNA: TGTGCCAGCAGCCTCGGACCAACCACCTACGAGCAGTACTTC
CDR3 protein: CASSLGPTTYEQYF

J gene: TRBJ2-2
V gene: TRBV4-3
D gene: -
clone size: few
CDR3 DNA: TGCGCCAGCAGCCGTATCGAGGGCACCGGGGAGCTGTTTTTT
CDR3 protein: CASSRIEGTGELFF

J gene: TRBJ1-2
V gene: TRBV24-1
D gene: TRBD1
clone size: few
CDR3 DNA: TGTGCCACCAGTGATTCGACAGGGTATGGCTACACCTTC
CDR3 protein: CATSDSTGYGYTF

J gene: TRBJ2-7
V gene: TRBV7-9
D gene: -
clone size: few
CDR3 DNA: TGTGCCAGCAGCCCAGGTGCGGTCAGGGGACCTAAGTTTACCTACGAGCAGTACTTC
CDR3 protein: CASSPGAVRGPKFTYEQYF

J gene: TRBJ2-6
V gene: TRBV18
D gene: -
clone size: few
CDR3 DNA: TGTGCCAGCTCACCACGGCAGAAGGTAGCTGGGGCCAACGTCCTGACTTTC
CDR3 protein: CASSPRQKVAGANVLTF

J gene: TRBJ1-2
V gene: TRBV9
D gene: TRBD1
clone size: few
CDR3 DNA: TGTGCCAGCAGCGTAGCAGCAGGGGGCGACGGCTACACCTTC
CDR3 protein: CASSVAAGGDGYTF

J gene: TRBJ1-5
V gene: TRBV5-6
D gene: -
clone size: few
CDR3 DNA: TGTGCCAGCAGCTTCTCAGGGCCAGATCAGCCCCAGCATTTT
CDR3 protein: CASSFSGPDQPQHF

J gene: TRBJ2-3
V gene: TRBV7-9
D gene: -
clone size: once
CDR3 DNA: TGTGCCAGCAGCTTAGGGACGTCCTTGGATACGCAGTATTTT
CDR3 protein: CASSLGTSLDTQYF

J gene: TRBJ2-1
V gene: TRBV7-9
D gene: TRBD2
clone size: few
CDR3 DNA: TGTGCCACGGAGCGACTAGCGGAGAGGTGGAATGAGCAGTTCTTC
CDR3 protein: CATERLAERWNEQFF

J gene: TRBJ2-3
V gene: TRBV7-9
D gene: TRBD1
clone size: -
CDR3 DNA: TGTGCCAGCAGCTTCAGGGGGCGACAAACAGATACGCAGTATTTT
CDR3 protein: CASSFRGRQTDTQYF

J gene: TRBJ2-4
V gene: TRBV5-6
D gene: -
clone size: -
CDR3 DNA: TGTGCCAGCAGCCGCGGGACGGCGTCCGGCCAAAACATTCAGTACTTC
CDR3 protein: CASSRGTASGQNIQYF

J gene: TRBJ2-3
V gene: TRBV7-9
D gene: TRBD2
clone size: few
CDR3 DNA: TGTGCCAGCAGCTCCGTCGAAGGCGGGAGGGCCATAGATACGCAGTATTTT
CDR3 protein: CASSSVEGGRAIDTQYF

J gene: TRBJ2-5
V gene: TRBV20-1
D gene: TRBD2
clone size: once
CDR3 DNA: TGCAGTGCAAAACCGGGACTAGCGGGGGGGACAGGGGAGACCCAGTACTTC
CDR3 protein: CSAKPGLAGGTGETQYF